This T cell receptor beta chain was retrieved from a study of graft-versus-host responses after intestinal transplantation. Sequenced by immunoSEQ multiplex PCR; TCRdb stores in-frame clones only, minus some. Of about 89,000 clones in the sample, 90% to 95% were seen once. The CDR3 consists of 17 residues. The J segment lost 5 bases and the V segment lost 5 bases, leaving 16 bases of the junction unmatched. Germline CDR1 SGHVS, CDR2 FQNEAQ. Comments on this clone: What it binds is not known.

This rearrangement joins TRBV7-8 to TRBJ2-5; 8 bases fit TRBD2. Specimen: unstimulated CD4+ T cells sorted from spleen or lymph node cells, collected before intestinal transplant. The TCR originated in a human donor who received an intestinal transplant. CDR3 residues: CASSLLPGLVTPETQYF. The CDR3 DNA reads as TGTGCCAGCAGCCTACTCCCGGGACTAGTGACGCCTGAGACCCAGTACTTC.